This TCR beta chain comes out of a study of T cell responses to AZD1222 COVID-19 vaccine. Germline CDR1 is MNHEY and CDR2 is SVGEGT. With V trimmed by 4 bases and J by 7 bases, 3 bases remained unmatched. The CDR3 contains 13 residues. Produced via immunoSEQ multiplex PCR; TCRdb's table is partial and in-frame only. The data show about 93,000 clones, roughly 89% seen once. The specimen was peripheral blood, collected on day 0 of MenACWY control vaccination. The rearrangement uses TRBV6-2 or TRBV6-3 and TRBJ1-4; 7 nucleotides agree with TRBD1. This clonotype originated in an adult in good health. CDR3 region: CASSFNRGEKLFF. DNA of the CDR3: TGTGCCAGCAGTTTTAACAGGGGTGAAAAACTGTTTTTT.